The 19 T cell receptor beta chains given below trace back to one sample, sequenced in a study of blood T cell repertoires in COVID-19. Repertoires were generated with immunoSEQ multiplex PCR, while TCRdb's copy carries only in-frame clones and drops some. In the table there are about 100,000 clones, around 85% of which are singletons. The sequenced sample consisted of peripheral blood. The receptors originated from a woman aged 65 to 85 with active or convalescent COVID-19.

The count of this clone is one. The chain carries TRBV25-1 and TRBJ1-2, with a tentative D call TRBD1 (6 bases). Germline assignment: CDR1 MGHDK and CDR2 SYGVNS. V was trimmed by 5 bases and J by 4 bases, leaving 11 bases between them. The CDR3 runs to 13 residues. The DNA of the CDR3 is TGTGCCAGCAGTCAGGGGAGTGGCTATGGCTACACCTTC. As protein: CASSQGSGYGYTF.

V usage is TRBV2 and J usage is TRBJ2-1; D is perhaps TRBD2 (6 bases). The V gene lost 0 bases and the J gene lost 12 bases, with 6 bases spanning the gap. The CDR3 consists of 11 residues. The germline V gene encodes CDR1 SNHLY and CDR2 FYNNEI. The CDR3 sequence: CASSEAGGQFF. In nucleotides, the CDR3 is TGTGCCAGCAGTGAAGCGGGGGGGCAGTTCTTC.

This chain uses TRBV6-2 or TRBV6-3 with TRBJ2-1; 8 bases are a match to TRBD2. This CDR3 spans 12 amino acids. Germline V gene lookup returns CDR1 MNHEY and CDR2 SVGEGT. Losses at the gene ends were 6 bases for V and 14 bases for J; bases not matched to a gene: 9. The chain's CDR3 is CASSPSGGRKFF. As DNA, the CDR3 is TGTGCCAGCAGCCCAAGCGGGGGCCGTAAGTTCTTC.

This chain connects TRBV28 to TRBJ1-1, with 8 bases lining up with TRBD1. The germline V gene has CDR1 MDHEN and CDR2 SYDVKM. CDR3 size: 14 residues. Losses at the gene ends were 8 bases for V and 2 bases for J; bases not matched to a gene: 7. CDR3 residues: CASGRTGLNTEAFF. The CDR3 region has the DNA TGTGCCAGCGGAAGGACAGGGTTAAACACTGAAGCTTTCTTT.

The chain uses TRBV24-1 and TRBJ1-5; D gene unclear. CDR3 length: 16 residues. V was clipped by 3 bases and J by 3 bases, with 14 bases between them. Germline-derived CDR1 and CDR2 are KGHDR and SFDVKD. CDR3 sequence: CATSDAARRDNQPQHF. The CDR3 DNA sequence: TGTGCCACCAGTGATGCGGCTAGGCGGGACAATCAGCCCCAGCATTTT.

The DNA for the CDR3 is TGCGCCAGCAGCTTGGAGGGAAGGACAGGAGAAGCTTTCTTT. Its protein is CASSLEGRTGEAFF. The chain links TRBV5-1 to TRBJ1-1, with 7 bases that match TRBD1. V lost 0 bases to trimming and J lost 8 bases; unmatched junction nucleotides: 7. This CDR3 is 14 amino acids long. Germline V CDR1 and CDR2: SGHRS, YFSETQ. Full variable domain (rest looked up from reference TRBV5-1 and TRBJ1-1): KAGVTQTPRYLIKTRGQQVTLSCSPISGHRSVSWYQQTPGQGLQFLFEYFSETQRNKGNFPGRFSGRQFSNSRSEMNVSTLELGDSALYLCASSLEGRTGEAFFGQGTRLTVV.

The DNA of the CDR3 is TGCGCCAGCAGTCCGGCTAGCGGGAGGGCCGGGGATACGCAGTATTTT. Translating it yields CASSPASGRAGDTQYF. The rearrangement joins TRBV5-1 to TRBJ2-3; TRBD2 aligns across 12 bases. Germline V CDR1 and CDR2: SGHRS, YFSETQ. This CDR3 spans 16 amino acids. Trimming cost V 5 bases and J 6 bases; bases outside gene matches: 10.

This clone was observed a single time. This CDR3 is CASTSSGSRGYTF. In DNA form, the CDR3 reads TGTGCCAGCACCTCTTCGGGGTCTCGGGGCTACACCTTC. The chain recombines TRBV3-1 (or the pseudogene TRBV3-2) with TRBJ1-2; no clear D gene. Deletions cut 7 bases from V and 8 bases from J, with 17 bases between. The CDR3 spans 13 residues. Germline loops: CDR1 LGHDT, CDR2 YNNKEL (reference sequence).

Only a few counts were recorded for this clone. CDR3 bases: TGTGCCAGTAGTTCGGGGACATATGCTGAAGCTTTCTTT. As protein: CASSSGTYAEAFF. V and J are TRBV19 and TRBJ1-1; the D gene is possibly TRBD1 (6 bases). The CDR3 has 13 residues. V was pared by 5 bases and J by 6 bases, with 13 bases between. Germline CDR1 and CDR2: LNHDA and SQIVND (reference sequence). Using reference TRBV19 and TRBJ1-1 for the parts outside the CDR3, the full variable domain is DGGITQSPKYLFRKEGQNVTLSCEQNLNHDAMYWYRQDPGQGLRLIYYSQIVNDFQKGDIAEGYSVSREKKESFPLTVTSAQKNPTAFYLCASSSGTYAEAFFGQGTRLTVV.

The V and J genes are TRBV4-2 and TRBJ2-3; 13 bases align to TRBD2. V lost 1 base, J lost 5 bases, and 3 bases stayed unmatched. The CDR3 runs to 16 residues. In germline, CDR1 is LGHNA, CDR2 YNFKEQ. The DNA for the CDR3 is TGTGCCAGCAGCCAAGGTACTAGCGGGGGGGAAGATACGCAGTATTTT. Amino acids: CASSQGTSGGEDTQYF.

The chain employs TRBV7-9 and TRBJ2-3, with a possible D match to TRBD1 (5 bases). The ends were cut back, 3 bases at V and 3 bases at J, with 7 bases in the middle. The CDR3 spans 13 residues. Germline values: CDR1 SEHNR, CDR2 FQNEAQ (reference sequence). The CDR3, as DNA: TGTGCCAGCAGCTTTAAGGGGACAGATACGCAGTATTTT. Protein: CASSFKGTDTQYF.

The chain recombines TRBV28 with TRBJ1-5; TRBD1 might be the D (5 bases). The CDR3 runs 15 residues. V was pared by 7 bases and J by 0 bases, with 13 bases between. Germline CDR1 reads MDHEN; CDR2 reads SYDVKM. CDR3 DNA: TGTGCCAGCACTTTGACAGAGTATAGCAATCAGCCCCAGCATTTT. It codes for CASTLTEYSNQPQHF. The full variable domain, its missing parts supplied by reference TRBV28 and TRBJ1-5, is DVKVTQSSRYLVKRTGEKVFLECVQDMDHENMFWYRQDPGLGLRLIYFSYDVKMKEKGDIPEGYSVSREKKERFSLILESASTNQTSMYLCASTLTEYSNQPQHFGDGTRLSIL.

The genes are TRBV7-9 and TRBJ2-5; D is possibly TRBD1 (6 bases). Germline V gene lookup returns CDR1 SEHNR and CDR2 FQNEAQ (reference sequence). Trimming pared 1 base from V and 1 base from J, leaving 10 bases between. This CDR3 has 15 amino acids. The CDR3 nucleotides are TGTGCCAGCAGCTTAGTGGGGGCCACCCAAGAGACCCAGTACTTC. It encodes CASSLVGATQETQYF.

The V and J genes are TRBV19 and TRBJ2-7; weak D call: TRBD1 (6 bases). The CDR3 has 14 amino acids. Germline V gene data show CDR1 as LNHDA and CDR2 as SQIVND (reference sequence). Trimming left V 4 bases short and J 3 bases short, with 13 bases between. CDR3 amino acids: CASSRTGQFYEQYF. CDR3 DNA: TGTGCCAGTAGTAGAACCGGACAGTTCTACGAGCAGTACTTC.

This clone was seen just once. This CDR3 reads CASTQQTGSQETQYF. Written as DNA, the CDR3 is TGTGCCAGCACCCAACAGACAGGGAGCCAAGAGACCCAGTACTTC. The rearrangement joins TRBV2 to TRBJ2-5; TRBD1 matches at 7 bases. In germline, CDR1 is SNHLY, CDR2 FYNNEI. The V and J ends lost 7 bases and 1 base, in that order; junction bases with no gene match: 9. This CDR3 spans 15 amino acids. The full variable domain, completed using reference TRBV2 and TRBJ2-5, is EPEVTQTPSHQVTQMGQEVILRCVPISNHLYFYWYRQILGQKVEFLVSFYNNEISEKSEIFDDQFSVERPDGSNFTLKIRSTKLEDSAMYFCASTQQTGSQETQYFGPGTRLLVL.

The CDR3 reads CASSRDRERGLNEKLFF. The CDR3 nucleotides are TGCGCCAGCAGCCGGGACAGGGAGAGGGGGTTGAATGAAAAACTGTTTTTT. This rearrangement joins TRBV4-3 to TRBJ1-4, with 9 bases aligning to TRBD1. The V segment lost 4 bases and the J segment 5 bases; nucleotides outside the gene matches: 11. In germline, CDR1 is LGHNA, CDR2 YSLEER. The CDR3 is 17 amino acids.

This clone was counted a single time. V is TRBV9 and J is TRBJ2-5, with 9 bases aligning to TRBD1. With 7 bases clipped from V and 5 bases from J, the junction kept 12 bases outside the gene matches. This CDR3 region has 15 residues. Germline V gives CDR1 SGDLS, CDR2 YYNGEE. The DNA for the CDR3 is TGTGCCAGCTCCTCTCGGACAGGGGTCCCGGAGACCCAGTACTTC. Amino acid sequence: CASSSRTGVPETQYF.

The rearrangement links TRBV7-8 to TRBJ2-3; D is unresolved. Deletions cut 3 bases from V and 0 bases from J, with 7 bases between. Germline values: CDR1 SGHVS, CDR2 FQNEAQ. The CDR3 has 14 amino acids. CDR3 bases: TGTGCCAGCAGCTTCAAGACTAGCACAGATACGCAGTATTTT. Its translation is CASSFKTSTDTQYF.

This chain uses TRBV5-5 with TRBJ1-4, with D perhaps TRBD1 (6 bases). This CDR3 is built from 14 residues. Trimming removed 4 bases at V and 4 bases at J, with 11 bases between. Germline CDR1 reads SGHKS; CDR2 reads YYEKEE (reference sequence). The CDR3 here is CASSLGAYNEKLFF. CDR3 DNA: TGTGCCAGCAGCCTGGGGGCCTATAATGAAAAACTGTTTTTT.